The next 22 T cell receptor beta chains were all read from a single sample in a study of T cells after yellow fever vaccination. MiXCR, run by TCRdb on the 5' RACE reads, gives a single entry per CDR3 protein. The profile shows some 350,000 distinct CDR3 sequences, about 4% of them singletons. The source material was PBMCs, sampled 5 days after the yellow fever booster vaccination. Receptors originate from a man between 18 and 29 years old who received the YFV17D yellow fever vaccine.

The table lists this clonotype with many counts. V gene TRBV4-3 combines with J gene TRBJ2-2; D not certain. V lost 1 base to trimming and J lost 2 bases, with 8 bases between them. Germline CDR1 and CDR2: LGHNA and YSLEER. The CDR3 contains 15 residues. The CDR3 region has the DNA TGCGCCAGCAGCCAAGTTGGGCACAACACCGGGGAGCTGTTTTTT. This encodes CASSQVGHNTGELFF.

This clonotype was seen a handful of times. The chain joins TRBV7-2 to TRBJ1-5; no reliable D call. Germline lookup yields CDR1 SGHTA and CDR2 FQGNSA. CDR3 length: 13 residues. Trimming left V 5 bases short and J 11 bases short, with 16 bases between. This chain's CDR3 is CASSSTWPETQHF. The DNA for the CDR3 is TGTGCCAGCAGCAGCACATGGCCGGAGACCCAGCATTTT.

A few counts support this clonotype. The rearrangement links TRBV7-6 to TRBJ2-5; 10 nucleotides match TRBD2. J was trimmed by 5 bases and V by 5 bases; bases with no gene match: 8. Germline CDR1 and CDR2: SGHVS and FNYEAQ. CDR3 size: 15 residues. This CDR3 is CASSLASGGDETQYF. CDR3 nucleotides: TGTGCCAGCAGCCTCGCTAGCGGGGGTGATGAGACCCAGTACTTC.

At least ten counts were recorded for this clonotype. J is TRBJ2-1 and V is TRBV29-1, with D possibly being TRBD1 (6 bases). Per the germline V gene, CDR1 is SQVTM and CDR2 is ANQGSEA. Trimming stripped 4 bases from V and 1 base from J, with 8 bases between. The CDR3 contains 13 residues. The CDR3 reads CSVGQGSYNEQFF. The CDR3 bases are TGCAGCGTTGGGCAGGGGTCCTACAATGAGCAGTTCTTC.

This clonotype was picked up many times. The chain couples TRBV7-9 to TRBJ2-6; 8 bases match TRBD1. The CDR3 has 17 residues. V shed 5 bases, J shed 1 base, and the junction held 7 bases outside the gene matches. Germline CDR1 is SEHNR and CDR2 is FQNEAQ (reference sequence). The DNA of the CDR3 is TGTGCCAGCAGCGTAGGACAGGGACTTTCTGGGGCCAACGTCCTGACTTTC. This codes for CASSVGQGLSGANVLTF.

This clonotype was found many times. V is TRBV7-9 and J is TRBJ2-7; tentative D call: TRBD1 (6 bases). Germline-derived CDR1 and CDR2 are SEHNR and FQNEAQ (reference sequence). This CDR3 comprises 11 residues. V was shortened by 11 bases and J by 1 base, with 9 bases between the two germline ends. CDR3 region: CAGGQSYEQYF. CDR3 coding DNA: TGTGCCGGCGGACAGTCCTACGAGCAGTACTTC.

This clonotype was counted only a few times. The genes are TRBV7-2 and TRBJ2-7; TRBD2 might be the D (6 bases). CDR3 length: 15 amino acids. Trimming left V 5 bases short and J 2 bases short, with 16 bases between. Germline V gene sequence: CDR1 SGHTA, CDR2 FQGNSA. CDR3 nucleotide sequence: TGTGCCAGCAGCCCGCGGGGACGAGCGGCCTACGAGCAGTACTTC. Translation gives CASSPRGRAAYEQYF.

The sample holds many counts of this clonotype. The V and J genes are TRBV7-2 and TRBJ1-5, with TRBD1 as a possible D gene (5 bases). CDR3 size: 16 residues. Germline V gene sequence: CDR1 SGHTA, CDR2 FQGNSA. The V and J ends lost 5 bases and 3 bases respectively, with 17 bases between them. DNA for the CDR3: TGTGCCAGCAGCCTCGCGGGGGACCGCCCCAATCAGCCCCAGCATTTT. Protein: CASSLAGDRPNQPQHF.

This clonotype showed up just a few times. The V gene is TRBV20-1, the J gene TRBJ2-5; 9 bases agree with TRBD1. The CDR3 totals 16 residues. V gave up 1 base and J gave up 5 bases; unmatched junction bases: 11. Germline values: CDR1 DFQATT, CDR2 SNEGSKA (reference sequence). The CDR3 loop reads CSARALRTGDGETQYF. The CDR3 region has the DNA TGCAGTGCTAGAGCCCTCCGGACAGGGGATGGGGAGACCCAGTACTTC.

This clonotype came up many times. The gene calls are TRBV4-3 and TRBJ2-6; weak D call: TRBD1 (5 bases). CDR3 size: 16 residues. Germline V gene sequence: CDR1 LGHNA, CDR2 YSLEER. The V gene lost 0 bases and the J gene lost 2 bases, with 8 bases spanning the gap. CDR3 nucleotides: TGCGCCAGCAGCCAAGACACGGACACTGGGGCCAACGTCCTGACTTTC. Amino acid sequence: CASSQDTDTGANVLTF.

At least ten counts were recorded for this clonotype. V is TRBV11-2 and J is TRBJ2-3; 7 positions agree with TRBD1. V lost 9 bases to trimming and J lost 5 bases; unmatched junction nucleotides: 8. Per the germline V gene, CDR1 is SGHAT and CDR2 is FQNNGV. The CDR3 totals 13 residues. The CDR3 bases are TGTGCCAGTAGACTTACAGGGGAAGATACGCAGTATTTT. Its translation is CASRLTGEDTQYF.

V gene TRBV28 combines with J gene TRBJ2-7; possibly TRBD2 for D (7 bases). Germline-derived CDR1 and CDR2 are MDHEN and SYDVKM. The CDR3 length is 11 residues. V was trimmed by 3 bases and J by 9 bases, leaving 9 bases between them. The CDR3 spells CASSFGGRQYV. CDR3 DNA: TGTGCCAGCAGTTTCGGGGGGCGGCAGTACGTC.

The chain has TRBV5-1 and TRBJ1-1, with a possible D match to TRBD1 (5 bases). Trimming stripped 7 bases from V and 1 base from J, with 11 bases between. Germline V gene data show CDR1 as SGHRS and CDR2 as YFSETQ. The CDR3 has 13 residues. In DNA form, the CDR3 reads TGCGCCAGCCGGGACTTCGGGAACACTGAAGCTTTCTTT. The encoded protein is CASRDFGNTEAFF.

This clonotype turned up a few times. V and J are TRBV24-1 and TRBJ2-1; D not resolved. This CDR3 comprises 15 residues. The germline gives CDR1 KGHDR, CDR2 SFDVKD. The germline V and J ends were trimmed by 4 bases and 0 bases, with 9 bases remaining between them. Here the CDR3 DNA reads TGTGCCACCAGTGACGGCAGCTACTCCTACAATGAGCAGTTCTTC. Protein product: CATSDGSYSYNEQFF.

This chain links TRBV4-3 with TRBJ1-5, with D maybe TRBD1 (5 bases). Germline V gives CDR1 LGHNA, CDR2 YSLEER. This CDR3 has 16 residues. V was shortened by 4 bases and J by 4 bases, with 17 bases between the two germline ends. CDR3 region: CASSLWFDSMNQPQHF. DNA for the CDR3: TGCGCCAGCAGCCTTTGGTTCGACAGCATGAATCAGCCCCAGCATTTT.

This clonotype was seen only a few times. V usage is TRBV4-1 and J usage is TRBJ2-1; TRBD2 matches at 13 bases. The V gene end was trimmed by 6 bases and the J gene end by 7 bases; junction bases not matched to a gene: 6. From germline, CDR1 is MGHRA and CDR2 YSYEKL. This CDR3 has 15 amino acids. CDR3 sequence (DNA): TGCGCCAGCAGGGGGGGACTAGCGGGGAGTAATGAGCAGTTCTTC. As protein: CASRGGLAGSNEQFF.

This clonotype was seen many times. The rearrangement uses TRBV5-6 and TRBJ2-3; no firm D call. Trimming took off 0 bases at V and 2 bases at J, with 7 bases between the two ends. Germline V lookup: CDR1 SGHDT, CDR2 YYEEEE. The CDR3 totals 14 residues. The CDR3 coding sequence is TGTGCCAGCAGCTTGGGGGCGGACACAGATACGCAGTATTTT. This translates into CASSLGADTDTQYF.

This clonotype was seen more than once but under ten times. CDR3 sequence: CASSYSRSGLESYEQYF. As DNA, the CDR3 is TGTGCCAGCAGTTACTCTAGGTCCGGGCTGGAATCCTACGAGCAGTACTTC. V gene TRBV6-5 combines with J gene TRBJ2-7; D is ambiguous. The CDR3 runs to 17 residues. V lost 0 bases, J lost 1 base, and 16 bases lay in between. Per the germline V gene, CDR1 is MNHEY and CDR2 is SVGAGI.

The J gene is TRBJ2-5, the V gene TRBV7-9; D is undetermined. Looked up from germline, CDR1 is SEHNR and CDR2 is FQNEAQ (reference sequence). V was shortened by 5 bases and J by 4 bases, with 17 bases between the two germline ends. The CDR3 consists of 15 residues. CDR3 nucleotides: TGTGCCAGCAGCCCCCCCATGAGGTGGGGAGAGACCCAGTACTTC. Encoded protein: CASSPPMRWGETQYF.

This clonotype has only a few counts. CDR3 loop: CATSRDAVNEWDTEAFF. Here the CDR3 DNA reads TGTGCCACCAGCAGAGATGCAGTGAACGAGTGGGACACTGAAGCTTTCTTT. The chain combines TRBV15 with TRBJ1-1; no reliable D call. CDR3 size: 17 residues. Germline loops: CDR1 LNHNV, CDR2 YYDKDF (reference sequence). With 0 bases removed from V and 3 bases from J, the gap between germline ends came to 17 bases.

This clonotype was counted many times. The rearrangement links TRBV7-3 to TRBJ2-1, with 10 bases fitting TRBD2. The V gene's germline CDR1 is SGHTA and CDR2 FQGTGA. With V trimmed by 5 bases and J by 6 bases, 7 bases remained unmatched. This CDR3 comprises 15 residues. Written as DNA, the CDR3 is TGTGCCAGCAGCCCCGGGACTAGCGATTTCAATGAGCAGTTCTTC. Protein product: CASSPGTSDFNEQFF.

This clonotype was seen ten or more times. The chain couples TRBV7-2 to TRBJ2-7, with 8 nucleotides matching TRBD2. The CDR3 length is 16 residues. J gave up 0 bases and V 1 base, and 5 bases lay outside the gene matches. Per the germline V gene, CDR1 is SGHTA and CDR2 is FQGNSA. CDR3 amino acids: CASSLVGGVSSYEQYV. The CDR3 coding sequence is TGTGCCAGCAGCTTAGTCGGGGGGGTTAGCTCCTACGAGCAGTACGTC.